These 6 T cell receptor beta chains share one sample of origin, sequenced in a study of identifying expanded T cells in peripheral blood. The data were produced by immunoSEQ multiplex PCR, yet TCRdb's version contains in-frame clones alone and is incomplete. The sample lists tens of thousands of clones; roughly 90% were seen once. Sequencing used blood. Receptors originate from a person between 18 and 70 years old in good health.

The J gene is TRBJ2-4, the V gene TRBV19; 7 nucleotides match TRBD2. This CDR3 spans 15 amino acids. From germline, CDR1 is LNHDA and CDR2 SQIVND (reference sequence). V gave up 2 bases and J gave up 6 bases; unmatched junction bases: 7. The CDR3: CASSIQAWEGNIQYF. The CDR3 DNA follows: TGTGCCAGTAGTATACAGGCGTGGGAGGGAAACATTCAGTACTTC.

V is TRBV6-1 and J is TRBJ2-2, with D perhaps matching TRBD1 (5 bases). Deletions cut 4 bases from V and 7 bases from J, with 16 bases between. CDR1 and CDR2 (germline): MNHNS, SASEGT. CDR3 length: 15 amino acids. The CDR3 DNA sequence: TGTGCCAGCAGTGTAAGGCTTGAAAGGGGCGGGGAGCTGTTTTTT. It translates to CASSVRLERGGELFF.

In its sample, this clone was seen once. V gene TRBV7-2 combines with J gene TRBJ2-3; possible D gene TRBD2, 5 bases. The V and J ends lost 5 bases and 7 bases respectively, with 19 bases between them. This CDR3 spans 15 amino acids. Germline V gives CDR1 SGHTA, CDR2 FQGNSA. The CDR3 DNA is TGTGCCAGCAGCCCAAAAACTAGTAGTCAGCATACGCAGTATTTT. This encodes CASSPKTSSQHTQYF.

The chain employs TRBV2 and TRBJ1-5; maybe TRBD1 (5 bases). This CDR3 is built from 13 residues. Germline-derived CDR1 and CDR2 are SNHLY and FYNNEI. V lost 4 bases and J 4 bases, leaving 8 bases between the germline ends. In DNA form, the CDR3 reads TGTGCCAGCAGTGTCGAGGGGAATCAGCCCCAGCATTTT. As protein: CASSVEGNQPQHF.

The chain is built from TRBV2 and TRBJ1-4; TRBD1 aligns across 9 bases. This CDR3 has 17 amino acids. The germline V gene has CDR1 SNHLY and CDR2 FYNNEI. The V segment lost 8 bases and the J segment 5 bases; nucleotides outside the gene matches: 15. The CDR3: CASRARDRAVVNEKLFF. Written as DNA, the CDR3 is TGTGCCAGCCGGGCGCGGGACAGGGCTGTGGTGAATGAAAAACTGTTTTTT.

J is TRBJ2-3 and V is TRBV18; 11 bases map to TRBD1. The CDR3 covers 13 residues. Germline V gene sequence: CDR1 KGHSH, CDR2 LQKENI. V trimming: 3 bases; J trimming: 12 bases; junction bases outside the gene matches: 5. The CDR3 region has the DNA TGTGCCAGCTCACCCGGACAGGGGGCTATTCAGTATTTT. Protein product: CASSPGQGAIQYF.